This T cell receptor (beta chain) was profiled in a study of cytomegalovirus exposure and HLA in healthy donors. Study in general: Among about 179 million T cells, an earlier analysis found 120 million or so unique TCR beta sequences.

In its sample, this clone was seen once. The antigen remains unidentified. Donors likely had unrecorded immune exposures despite being nominally healthy when sampled. Primers for the PCR totalled 60 Vbeta and 13 Jbeta. The protocol was immunoSEQ multiplex PCR, while the TCRdb copy is restricted to in-frame clones and leaves out a portion. The sample carries 150,000 to 200,000 clones, around 83% recorded once. CDR1 SGHTS and CDR2 YDEGEE come from the germline V gene. The CDR3 runs to 14 residues. V shed 4 bases, J shed 7 bases, and the junction held 8 bases outside the gene matches. Study-level points and caveats: It was in a later analysis that TCR association rates were seen to vary by HLA locus, highest for DRB1 and lowest for HLA-C.

This receptor was identified in a woman aged 45-65 years in good health and CMV-seropositive. The gene calls are TRBV5-8 and TRBJ1-5, with TRBD1 matching 7 bases. Sequenced: PBMCs. The DNA of the CDR3 is TGTGCCAGCAGCCAACAGGGGTCTCTACAGCCCCAGCATTTT. Translating it yields CASSQQGSLQPQHF.